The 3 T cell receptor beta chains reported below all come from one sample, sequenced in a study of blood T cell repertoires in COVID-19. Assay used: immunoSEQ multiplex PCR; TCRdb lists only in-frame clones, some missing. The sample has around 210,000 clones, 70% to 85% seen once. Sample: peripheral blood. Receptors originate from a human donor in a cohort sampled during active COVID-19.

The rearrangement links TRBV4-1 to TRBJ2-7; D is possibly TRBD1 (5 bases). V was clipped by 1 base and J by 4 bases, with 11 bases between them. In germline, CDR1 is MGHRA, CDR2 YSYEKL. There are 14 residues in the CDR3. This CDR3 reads CASSQGVRVYEQYF. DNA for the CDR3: TGCGCCAGCAGCCAAGGTGTCAGGGTGTACGAGCAGTACTTC.

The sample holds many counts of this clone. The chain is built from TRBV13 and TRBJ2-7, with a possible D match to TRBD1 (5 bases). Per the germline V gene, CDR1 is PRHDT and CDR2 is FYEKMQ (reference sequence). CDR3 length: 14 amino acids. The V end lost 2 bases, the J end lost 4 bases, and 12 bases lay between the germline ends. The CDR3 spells CASSLLGAGYEQYF. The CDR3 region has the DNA TGTGCCAGCAGCTTACTAGGGGCCGGGTACGAGCAGTACTTC.

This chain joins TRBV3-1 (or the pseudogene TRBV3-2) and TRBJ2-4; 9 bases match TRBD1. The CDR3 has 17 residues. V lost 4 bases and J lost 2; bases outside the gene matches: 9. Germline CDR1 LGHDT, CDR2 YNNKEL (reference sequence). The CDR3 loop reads CASSLFRTGATKNIQYF. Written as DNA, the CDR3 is TGTGCCAGCAGCCTTTTCCGGACAGGGGCGACCAAAAACATTCAGTACTTC.